This TCR beta chain emerged from a study of T cells in Graves' hyperthyroidism and ophthalmopathy. Germline V gene lookup returns CDR1 MNHEY and CDR2 SVGAGI. This CDR3 is 17 amino acids long. The junction had 5 bases not matched to a gene; V was cut back by 2 bases and J by 2 bases. Diagnosis of hyperthyroidism was new in patients aged 18 to 65, and its duration was under 2 months. A remark on this clonotype: Its antigen is as yet unknown.

The source material, RNA transcripts, was used to amplify TCR beta CDR3 regions. The HTBI set primed first-round TCR CDR3 RT-PCR. A single record per CDR3 protein comes from TCRdb applying MiXCR to the multiplex PCR reads. The sample holds 700,000 or so distinct CDR3 sequences, about a sixth seen once. General study results and limits: Ophthalmopathy was told apart from stable hyperthyroidism by a 13 V-J model. The model predicted ophthalmopathy a median around 6.5 months before onset.

The clonotype was recovered from a man younger than 35 with Graves' hyperthyroidism. The V call is TRBV6-5, the J call TRBJ2-2; 10 bases line up with TRBD2. Input material: blood. The CDR3 region has the DNA TGTGCCAGCAGTTACGAAGGACTAGCGGCTAACACCGGGGAGCTGTTTTTT. It codes for CASSYEGLAANTGELFF.